This T cell receptor beta chain was captured in a study of cytomegalovirus exposure and HLA in healthy donors. About the research overall: Counted in an early data release were roughly 87 million unique TCRs from HLA-typed donors.

With 60 Vbeta and 13 Jbeta primers, the PCR was carried out. Profiling relied on immunoSEQ multiplex PCR, and the TCRdb table lists in-frame clones only, not all of them. The sample carries about 150,000 clones, 73% recorded once. Study findings and constraints: Per published reports, the classifier diagnosed cytomegalovirus status with high specificity and sensitivity. An analysis that came later showed most CMV-associated TCR beta chains appearing HLA-restricted.

CDR3 length equals 14 residues. CDR1 is MDHEN and CDR2 is SYDVKM in the germline V gene. The ends were cut back, 2 bases at V and 5 bases at J, with 12 bases in the middle. Worth noting for this clone: Its specificity is not known.

The clonotype was recovered from a woman in her late teens or twenties in good health and CMV-seropositive. V is TRBV28 and J is TRBJ2-5; D ambiguous. Sequenced input: PBMCs. CDR3 bases: TGTGCCAGCAGTTTAACGGCAGGAAGTGAGACCCAGTACTTC. It encodes CASSLTAGSETQYF.